This paragraph reports one TCR beta chain. Antigen specificity is unknown. At one end, the junction sequence differs from germline, possibly due to a read error. The record originates from a study of prognosis after radiotherapy for stage I lung cancer. Study-wide findings and caveats: Differential TRBV and TRBJ gene usage was reported between patients with metastases and patients without them. A drop in unique TCR clone counts was seen after stereotactic body radiation therapy, median roughly 9,300 versus 7,200.

This CDR3 region has 16 residues. Looked up from germline, CDR1 is MNHEY and CDR2 is SVGAGI. TCR beta CDR3 amplification from genomic DNA was performed by two-round multiplex PCR. Primers (each specific to one TRBV or TRBJ gene) were used in first-round PCR. Universal primers were what the second PCR round used. A single record per CDR3 protein comes from TCRdb applying MiXCR to the multiplex PCR reads. Among approximately 20,000 distinct CDR3 sequences, approximately 28% were seen once, and the ten largest hold about 20%. This sequence originates from a donor over 45 with non-small cell lung cancer. The chain couples TRBV6-5 to TRBJ1-6; no firm D call. The input for sequencing was PBMCs, taken before or after stereotactic body radiation therapy (not recorded which). The CDR3 loop is CASIYSLGGNNSPLHF. CDR3 sequence (DNA): TGTGCTAGCATTTACTCGCTGGGCGGCAATAATTCACCCCTCCACTTT.